Below, 2 T cell receptor beta chains from the same sample are listed, as sequenced in a study of blood T cell repertoires in COVID-19. Assay used: immunoSEQ multiplex PCR; TCRdb lists only in-frame clones, some missing. The sample includes around 100,000 clones, 65% to 90% seen only once; the top ten take roughly 5%. The sequenced sample was peripheral blood. Every receptor here comes from a man in his 60s with acute or convalescent COVID-19.

The rearrangement joins TRBV3-1 (or the pseudogene TRBV3-2) to TRBJ2-2; 8 bases match TRBD2. Per the germline V gene, CDR1 is LGHDT and CDR2 is YNNKEL (reference sequence). The CDR3 runs 15 residues. J lost 4 bases, V lost 2 bases, and 3 bases had no gene match. The CDR3 DNA is TGTGCCAGCAGCCAAAAGCGGGGGACCACCGGGGAGCTGTTTTTT. This gives the protein CASSQKRGTTGELFF.

The chain couples TRBV27 to TRBJ2-7, with D tentatively TRBD2 (5 bases). V was cut by 4 bases and J by 2 bases, with 6 bases left in between. Looked up from germline, CDR1 is MNHEY and CDR2 is SMNVEV (reference sequence). This CDR3 spans 12 amino acids. The CDR3 protein is CASSSGTYEQYF. CDR3 bases: TGTGCCAGCAGTTCCGGGACCTACGAGCAGTACTTC.